The 31 T cell receptor beta chains in this list originate from one sample, sequenced in a study of CD8 T cells in Susac syndrome. When the RNA was reverse transcribed, random hexamers were used with an input of 0.5 to 1 ug. Each CDR3 protein gets one entry after TCRdb re-called the immunoSEQ multiplex PCR reads with MiXCR. The sample shows roughly 100,000 distinct CDR3 sequences, approximately 93% of them seen only once. The material sequenced was CD8+ T cells from PBMCs. The receptors were sampled from a human donor with Susac syndrome.

V is TRBV27 and J is TRBJ2-1; possibly TRBD1 or TRBD2 for D (7 bases each). CDR3 length: 15 amino acids. V lost 5 bases and J 2 bases, leaving 13 bases between the germline ends. Germline V gene sequence: CDR1 MNHEY, CDR2 SMNVEV (reference sequence). As DNA, the CDR3 is TGTGCCAGCAGTCCTCAGGGGGGGACCTACAATGAGCAGTTCTTC. Amino acids: CASSPQGGTYNEQFF.

This clonotype was detected only once. The V and J genes are TRBV6-9 and TRBJ1-4; D gene uncertain. The CDR3 is 12 residues long. Germline CDR1 and CDR2: MNHGY and SVAAGI. Trimming took off 8 bases at V and 10 bases at J, with 14 bases between the two ends. CDR3 protein: CASGPRAGKLFF. CDR3 coding DNA: TGTGCCAGCGGACCTCGTGCGGGAAAACTGTTTTTT.

The chain links TRBV20-1 to TRBJ1-6, with D unclear. Per germline, CDR1 DFQATT and CDR2 SNEGSKA (reference sequence). V lost 0 bases to trimming and J lost 7 bases, with 13 bases between them. The CDR3 has 15 residues. DNA of the CDR3: TGCAGTGCTAGAGATCAATGGTTCGAGAATTCACCCCTCCACTTT. This gives the protein CSARDQWFENSPLHF.

The chain employs TRBV7-8 and TRBJ2-1; the match to TRBD1 covers 9 bases. Germline assignment: CDR1 SGHVS and CDR2 FQNEAQ. CDR3 size: 16 residues. V lost 1 base to trimming and J lost 4 bases; unmatched junction nucleotides: 5. The DNA for the CDR3 is TGTGCCAGCAGCTTAGGGGTGACAGGGGGGTACAATGAGCAGTTCTTC. Residues: CASSLGVTGGYNEQFF.

This chain uses TRBV4-1 with TRBJ1-2; 8 bases match TRBD1. The CDR3 has 17 residues. Per the germline V gene, CDR1 is MGHRA and CDR2 is YSYEKL. The junction had 11 bases not matched to a gene; V was cut back by 1 base and J by 4 bases. CDR3 in DNA: TGCGCCAGCAGCCAAGTTACAACGGACAGGGAGACCTATGGCTACACCTTC. This sequence encodes CASSQVTTDRETYGYTF.

J is TRBJ2-7 and V is TRBV18; D is perhaps TRBD1 (6 bases). The CDR3 runs to 14 residues. Trimming shortened V by 0 bases and J by 2 bases, and 8 bases separated the two germline ends. CDR1 and CDR2 (germline): KGHSH, LQKENI. The CDR3 bases are TGTGCCAGCTCACCACCACAGGGTGCCTACGAGCAGTACTTC. Encoded protein: CASSPPQGAYEQYF.

In DNA, the CDR3 is TGTGCCAGCAGTTACCCGGGACTAGCGGGGTACCACGAGCAGTACTTC. This translates into CASSYPGLAGYHEQYF. V gene TRBV6-6 combines with J gene TRBJ2-7; 13 nucleotides agree with TRBD2. CDR1 is MNHNY, CDR2 SVGAGI, per germline (reference sequence). CDR3 size: 16 residues. With V trimmed by 2 bases and J by 5 bases, 6 bases remained unmatched.

The gene calls are TRBV2 and TRBJ1-1; D is undetermined. Trimming removed 3 bases from V and 2 bases from J, with 7 bases in between. This CDR3 spans 13 amino acids. Germline CDR1 and CDR2: SNHLY and FYNNEI. The CDR3 nucleotides read TGTGCCAGCAGTGAGAGGTCCAACACTGAAGCTTTCTTT. This translates into CASSERSNTEAFF.

The rearrangement uses TRBV5-1 and TRBJ2-7; D perhaps matches TRBD1 (6 bases). Germline values: CDR1 SGHRS, CDR2 YFSETQ. Trimming took 0 bases from V and 5 from J, leaving 12 bases between them. The length of the CDR3 is 14 residues. CDR3 sequence: CASSLATGVDEQYF. The DNA of the CDR3 is TGCGCCAGCAGCTTGGCGACAGGAGTCGACGAGCAGTACTTC.

This chain uses TRBV19 with TRBJ1-2; possible D gene TRBD1, 5 bases. The CDR3 has 13 amino acids. V was clipped by 8 bases and J by 1 base, with 11 bases between them. Germline V gene lookup returns CDR1 LNHDA and CDR2 SQIVND (reference sequence). The CDR3 sequence: CASSMGDNYGYTF. Here the CDR3 DNA reads TGTGCCAGTTCGATGGGGGATAACTATGGCTACACCTTC.

This chain uses TRBV4-2 with TRBJ2-1, with 11 bases lining up with TRBD2. The germline gives CDR1 LGHNA, CDR2 YNFKEQ. With 3 bases clipped from V and 7 bases from J, the junction kept 8 bases outside the gene matches. The CDR3 contains 16 residues. The DNA of the CDR3 is TGTGCCAGCAGCCAGCCCCTAGCGGGGGGCCGGAATGAGCAGTTCTTC. It specifies CASSQPLAGGRNEQFF.

This chain links TRBV12-3 or TRBV12-4 with TRBJ2-6, with D perhaps assigned TRBD1 or TRBD2 (5 bases each). CDR3 length: 14 amino acids. Between the trimmed V and J ends, which lost 7 bases and 4 bases, there was a span of 11 bases. The CDR3 DNA follows: TGTGCCAGCATCGCAGGGACCGGGGCCAACGTCCTGACTTTC. Translating it yields CASIAGTGANVLTF.

The chain is built from TRBV27 and TRBJ1-2, with 7 bases aligning to TRBD1. CDR1 and CDR2 from the germline V gene are MNHEY and SMNVEV (reference sequence). The V and J ends lost 3 bases and 4 bases, in that order; junction bases with no gene match: 2. There are 13 residues in the CDR3. DNA of the CDR3: TGTGCCAGCAGTTTTAACAGGGGCTATGGCTACACCTTC. Residues: CASSFNRGYGYTF.

V and J are TRBV9 and TRBJ1-6, with 8 bases identical to TRBD1. After removal of 2 bases from V and 4 bases from J, the junction contained 5 bases not matched to a gene. This CDR3 region has 16 residues. Looked up from germline, CDR1 is SGDLS and CDR2 is YYNGEE. CDR3 region: CASSVGQGPYNSPLHF. Written as DNA, the CDR3 is TGTGCCAGCAGCGTTGGACAGGGACCTTATAATTCACCCCTCCACTTT.

V is TRBV23-1 and J is TRBJ1-4; 7 positions match TRBD1. TRBV23-1 is placed among ORFs of uncertain function. Trimming cost V 3 bases and J 6 bases; bases outside gene matches: 13. The CDR3 contains 17 residues. Written as DNA, the CDR3 is TGCGCCAGCAGTCACCCTAGACAGGGAATCCCTCATGAAAAACTGTTTTTT. This sequence encodes CASSHPRQGIPHEKLFF.

The gene calls are TRBV7-9 and TRBJ1-2; D unclear. Germline CDR1 is SEHNR and CDR2 is FQNEAQ (reference sequence). The CDR3 consists of 13 residues. V lost 3 bases to trimming and J lost 4 bases, with 9 bases between them. As DNA, the CDR3 is TGTGCCAGCAGCTTCCTGGGAATCTATGGCTACACCTTC. It encodes CASSFLGIYGYTF.

This rearrangement joins TRBV4-2 to TRBJ2-2; TRBD2 matches at 10 bases. CDR1 is LGHNA, CDR2 YNFKEQ, per germline. CDR3 length: 16 amino acids. V lost 0 bases to trimming and J lost 6 bases; unmatched junction nucleotides: 4. CDR3 nucleotide sequence: TGTGCCAGCAGCCAAGATCGGCTAGCGGGGGCCGGGGAGCTGTTTTTT. This encodes CASSQDRLAGAGELFF.

This clonotype was counted a single time. The CDR3 spells CASSLDPSYEQYF. The CDR3 nucleotides read TGTGCCAGCAGCTTGGACCCCAGCTACGAGCAGTACTTC. This chain links TRBV5-4 with TRBJ2-7; the D is unclear. The germline gives CDR1 SGHNT, CDR2 YYREEE (reference sequence). V lost 0 bases to trimming and J lost 3 bases, with 7 bases between them. CDR3 length: 13 residues.

This sequence joins TRBV7-2 and TRBJ2-1, with D maybe TRBD2 (5 bases). Germline CDR1 SGHTA, CDR2 FQGNSA. CDR3 size: 13 residues. The V gene lost 11 bases and the J gene lost 8 bases, with 19 bases spanning the gap. The CDR3 nucleotides read TGTGCCGGTGCGAGGGAAGGTTTTGATGAGCAGTTCTTC. Protein sequence: CAGAREGFDEQFF.

The chain employs TRBV5-4 and TRBJ1-2; tentative D call: TRBD1 (6 bases). V lost 1 base and J 3 bases, leaving 16 bases between the germline ends. The CDR3 spans 16 residues. Germline V CDR1 and CDR2: SGHNT, YYREEE (reference sequence). For the CDR3, the DNA is TGTGCCAGCAGCTTGAGGGGAGGATGGACAGACTATGGCTACACCTTC. Translating gives CASSLRGGWTDYGYTF.

The chain carries TRBV5-1 and TRBJ2-5; D unclear. Germline CDR1 SGHRS, CDR2 YFSETQ. V dropped 4 bases and J dropped 2 bases, with 6 bases sitting between them. CDR3 length equals 12 residues. The CDR3, as DNA: TGCGCCAGCAGCAAGGGTCAAGAGACCCAGTACTTC. Translation: CASSKGQETQYF.

This clonotype was observed a single time. The rearrangement links TRBV20-1 to TRBJ2-1; 9 bases match TRBD2. The CDR3 length is 15 residues. The germline CDR1 and CDR2 sequences are DFQATT and SNEGSKA (reference sequence). The junction had 5 bases not matched to a gene; V was cut back by 1 base and J by 4 bases. CDR3 loop: CSARVPSGAYNEQFF. The DNA of the CDR3 is TGCAGTGCTAGAGTCCCTAGCGGGGCATACAATGAGCAGTTCTTC.

The chain links TRBV20-1 to TRBJ2-7, with 11 bases that match TRBD1. CDR1 and CDR2 from the germline V gene are DFQATT and SNEGSKA (reference sequence). V dropped 4 bases and J dropped 0; count of bases not matched to a gene: 2. The CDR3 has 14 residues. The DNA of the CDR3 is TGCAGTGCTACCGGGACAGGGGGCTCCTACGAGCAGTACTTC. Its protein is CSATGTGGSYEQYF.

The J gene is TRBJ2-1, the V gene TRBV9; D call uncertain. V was trimmed by 4 bases and J by 0 bases, leaving 14 bases between them. Germline V gives CDR1 SGDLS, CDR2 YYNGEE. The CDR3 covers 16 residues. CDR3 loop: CASSPRRSSSYNEQFF. The CDR3 region has the DNA TGTGCCAGCAGCCCCCGACGGTCGAGCTCCTACAATGAGCAGTTCTTC.

This sequence joins TRBV20-1 and TRBJ2-7, with 7 bases identical to TRBD2. CDR3 length: 13 amino acids. In germline, CDR1 is DFQATT, CDR2 SNEGSKA (reference sequence). With 3 bases clipped from V and 3 bases from J, the junction kept 5 bases outside the gene matches. The CDR3 spells CSARSWEGYEQYF. CDR3 nucleotide sequence: TGCAGTGCTAGGAGTTGGGAGGGCTACGAGCAGTACTTC.

This clonotype was detected once. J is TRBJ1-1 and V is TRBV19; 8 nucleotides align to TRBD1. Germline trimming cut 5 bases from V and 4 bases from J; bases unmatched to any gene: 9. The CDR3 contains 15 residues. Germline V CDR1 and CDR2: LNHDA, SQIVND (reference sequence). Here the CDR3 DNA reads TGTGCCAGTAGTCCCAACAGGGGGGCACGCACTGAAGCTTTCTTT. Amino acids: CASSPNRGARTEAFF.

The chain has TRBV5-1 and TRBJ2-3; no clear D gene. Between the trimmed V and J ends, which lost 5 bases and 4 bases, there was a span of 17 bases. The CDR3 extends over 15 amino acids. Germline CDR1 and CDR2: SGHRS and YFSETQ. Written as DNA, the CDR3 is TGCGCCAGCAGGGTGACGTCCGGAGCCGCAGATACGCAGTATTTT. It codes for CASRVTSGAADTQYF.

This chain links TRBV7-9 with TRBJ2-5; unclear D gene. Trimming removed 3 bases at V and 3 bases at J, with 11 bases between. The CDR3 totals 14 residues. Looked up from germline, CDR1 is SEHNR and CDR2 is FQNEAQ (reference sequence). The CDR3 spells CASSFPGVKETQYF. In DNA, the CDR3 is TGTGCCAGCAGCTTCCCTGGGGTTAAAGAGACCCAGTACTTC.

This clonotype was counted a single time. V gene TRBV7-9 combines with J gene TRBJ1-1; the D gene is possibly TRBD1 (6 bases). The CDR3 has 14 amino acids. With 5 bases removed from V and 1 base from J, the gap between germline ends came to 11 bases. CDR1 and CDR2 (germline): SEHNR, FQNEAQ (reference sequence). CDR3: CASSLEDRNTEAFF. Here the CDR3 DNA reads TGTGCCAGCAGCCTCGAGGACAGGAACACTGAAGCTTTCTTT.

The chain uses TRBV28 and TRBJ2-1; TRBD2 agrees at 8 bases. After removal of 7 bases from V and 3 bases from J, the junction contained 8 bases not matched to a gene. Per germline, CDR1 MDHEN and CDR2 SYDVKM. This CDR3 is built from 15 residues. DNA of the CDR3: TGTGCCAGCATTCCGGGAGGGGCGGACTACAATGAGCAGTTCTTC. This translates into CASIPGGADYNEQFF.

The chain joins TRBV14 to TRBJ1-5; D gene unclear. Germline assignment: CDR1 SGHDN and CDR2 FVKESK. The CDR3 spans 15 residues. The V gene lost 0 bases and the J gene lost 4 bases, with 10 bases spanning the gap. CDR3 DNA: TGTGCCAGCAGCCAAGATGAGGAGGAAAATCAGCCCCAGCATTTT. It translates to CASSQDEEENQPQHF.